A selection of T cell receptor beta chains follows, all from one sample in a study of shared clonotypes between healthy human individuals. Only in-frame clones appear in the TCRdb table, and some are missing; sequencing was by immunoSEQ multiplex PCR. The sample yields more than 850,000 clones, about 84% seen once. Input material: memory CD4+ T cells from PBMCs. These receptors came from a man between 18 and 35 years old in good health. Some clones in this sample may be carry-over from other donors' samples. Each CDR3 is given with its conserved first and last residue. A D gene is named only where the DNA matches it firmly. Size is stated for part of the rows, as once, few or many counts, or as a class when the clone is expanded.

j_gene: TRBJ2-5
d_gene: TRBD1
len: 15
abundance: -
v_gene: TRBV5-5
CDR3aa: CASSSTQGMKETQYF
CDR3nt: TGTGCCAGCAGCTCCACACAGGGGATGAAGGAGACCCAGTACTTC

j_gene: TRBJ2-1
d_gene: -
len: 13
abundance: -
v_gene: TRBV28
CDR3aa: CASRDPVINEQFF
CDR3nt: TGTGCCAGCAGAGACCCGGTTATCAATGAGCAGTTCTTC

j_gene: TRBJ2-5
d_gene: TRBD1
len: 14
abundance: many
v_gene: TRBV4-2
CDR3aa: CASSQPTGEKTQYF
CDR3nt: TGTGCCAGCAGCCAACCGACAGGGGAAAAGACCCAGTACTTC

j_gene: TRBJ1-3
d_gene: -
len: 15
abundance: -
v_gene: TRBV5-1
CDR3aa: CASSLFGTSGNTIYF
CDR3nt: TGCGCCAGCAGCTTGTTTGGGACAAGTGGAAACACCATATATTTT

j_gene: TRBJ1-1
d_gene: -
len: 15
abundance: -
v_gene: TRBV14
CDR3aa: CASSPPGGMYTEAFF
CDR3nt: TGTGCCAGCAGCCCCCCGGGGGGGATGTACACTGAAGCTTTCTTT

j_gene: TRBJ2-3
d_gene: -
len: 13
abundance: -
v_gene: TRBV2
CDR3aa: CASMEEITDTQYF
CDR3nt: TGTGCCAGCATGGAGGAGATTACAGATACGCAGTATTTT

j_gene: TRBJ2-7
d_gene: TRBD2
len: 14
abundance: many
v_gene: TRBV5-4
CDR3aa: CASSLTSGSYEQYF
CDR3nt: TGTGCCAGCAGCTTAACTAGCGGATCCTACGAGCAGTACTTC

j_gene: TRBJ2-3
d_gene: -
len: 14
abundance: -
v_gene: TRBV4-2
CDR3aa: CASSQGVGTDTQYF
CDR3nt: TGTGCCAGCAGCCAAGGCGTAGGCACAGATACGCAGTATTTT

j_gene: TRBJ2-3
d_gene: -
len: 15
abundance: few
v_gene: TRBV7-8
CDR3aa: CASSSGGLSTDTQYF
CDR3nt: TGTGCCAGCAGCTCCGGGGGGCTTAGCACAGATACGCAGTATTTT

j_gene: TRBJ2-1
d_gene: TRBD2
len: 15
abundance: -
v_gene: TRBV5-1
CDR3aa: CASSLTSGTYNEQFF
CDR3nt: TGCGCCAGCAGCTTGACTAGCGGGACCTACAATGAGCAGTTCTTC

j_gene: TRBJ2-7
d_gene: -
len: 15
abundance: few
v_gene: TRBV9
CDR3aa: CASSVGVRGSYEQYF
CDR3nt: TGTGCCAGCAGCGTAGGGGTGCGGGGCTCCTACGAGCAGTACTTC

j_gene: TRBJ2-7
d_gene: TRBD2
len: 19
abundance: -
v_gene: TRBV4-3
CDR3aa: CASSQYIPGLAETSYEQYF
CDR3nt: TGCGCCAGCAGCCAATATATACCGGGACTAGCGGAGACCTCCTACGAGCAGTACTTC

j_gene: TRBJ2-5
d_gene: -
len: 14
abundance: -
v_gene: TRBV14
CDR3aa: CASSQGSGAWTQYF
CDR3nt: TGTGCCAGCAGCCAAGGATCTGGGGCCTGGACCCAGTACTTC

j_gene: TRBJ1-2
d_gene: -
len: 12
abundance: -
v_gene: TRBV30
CDR3aa: CAQSSGPYGYTF
CDR3nt: TGTGCCCAAAGTTCGGGACCCTATGGCTACACCTTC

j_gene: TRBJ2-1
d_gene: TRBD2
len: 20
abundance: -
v_gene: TRBV29-1
CDR3aa: CSVEELPSRLAGLTYNEQFF
CDR3nt: TGCAGCGTTGAAGAACTCCCCTCCCGACTAGCGGGACTTACCTACAATGAGCAGTTCTTC